A single TCR beta chain is shown here with its context. These data belong to a study of T cell changes during pregnancy in multiple sclerosis. This CDR3 is 15 amino acids long. V lost 6 bases to trimming and J lost 5 bases, with 19 bases between them. CDR1 LNHDA and CDR2 SQIVND come from the germline V gene (reference sequence). The protocol was immunoSEQ multiplex PCR, while the TCRdb copy is restricted to in-frame clones and leaves out a portion. Among approximately 46,000 clones listed, around 90% were seen once. This specimen consisted of CD8+ T cells from peripheral blood mononuclear cells, obtained after pregnancy. The gene calls are TRBV19 and TRBJ2-5, with TRBD1 as a possible D gene (5 bases). This clonotype was obtained from a female donor with multiple sclerosis, enrolled in a pregnancy study. The CDR3 region is CASSKGSGFVETQYF. The CDR3 region has the DNA TGTGCCAGTAGCAAGGGATCAGGGTTCGTGGAGACCCAGTACTTC.